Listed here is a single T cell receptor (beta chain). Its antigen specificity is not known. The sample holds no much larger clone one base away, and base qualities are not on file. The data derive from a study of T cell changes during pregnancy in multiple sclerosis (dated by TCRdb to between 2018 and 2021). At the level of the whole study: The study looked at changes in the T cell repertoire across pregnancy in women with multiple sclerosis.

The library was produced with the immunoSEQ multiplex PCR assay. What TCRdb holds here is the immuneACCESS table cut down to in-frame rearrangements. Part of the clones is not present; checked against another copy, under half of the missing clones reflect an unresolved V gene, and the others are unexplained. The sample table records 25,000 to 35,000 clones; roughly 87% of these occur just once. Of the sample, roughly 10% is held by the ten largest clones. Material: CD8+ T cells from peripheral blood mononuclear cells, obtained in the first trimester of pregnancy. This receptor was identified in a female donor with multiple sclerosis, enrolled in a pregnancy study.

The nucleotide sequence reads TGTGCCAGCAGCGTAGCTCCCGGACAGGGTTTAAACTATGGCTACACCTTC. Protein translation: CASSVAPGQGLNYGYTF. The chain joins TRBV9 to TRBJ1-2; TRBD1 agrees with 8 junctional bases. The CDR3 has 17 amino acids, counting the end cysteine and phenylalanine. Just the 51-base CDR3 DNA is kept, in frame starting at base 1. Reading the germline V gene gives CDR1 SGDLS and CDR2 YYNGEE. V ends up 0 bases short and J 2 bases short, with an unmatched junction base count of 9.